A selection of T cell receptor beta chains follows, all from one sample in a study of blood T cell repertoires in COVID-19. Clones were sequenced by immunoSEQ multiplex PCR, and TCRdb holds only the in-frame ones, with some missing. The sample has about 190,000 clones; around 85% are singletons. Sequences were obtained from peripheral blood. The source of these receptors is a woman aged 45-59 years with acute or convalescent COVID-19. Both conserved end residues are part of each CDR3. The D gene is left open where the match is weak. Clone size appears in some rows only: once, few, many, or a class for an expanded clone.

V: TRBV28; size: NA; D: NA; J: TRBJ2-7; DNA: TGTGCCAGCAGTTCGCCCCGACTAGAGCAGTACTTC; CDR3: CASSSPRLEQYF
V: TRBV27; size: NA; D: TRBD1; J: TRBJ2-5; DNA: TGTGCCAGCAGTTTGGGGACAGGGCTGTTACGGGAGACCCAGTACTTC; CDR3: CASSLGTGLLRETQYF
V: TRBV6-5; size: NA; D: TRBD1; J: TRBJ2-7; DNA: TGTGCCAGCAGATTAAGACAGGGGGCCTACGAGCAGTACTTC; CDR3: CASRLRQGAYEQYF
V: TRBV28; size: NA; D: TRBD2; J: TRBJ2-3; DNA: TGTGCCAGCAGTGCTCCTTCGGGGGGATCAGATACGCAGTATTTT; CDR3: CASSAPSGGSDTQYF
V: TRBV19; size: NA; D: NA; J: TRBJ1-5; DNA: TGTGCCAGTAGTATAGATCACACGGGGGGCCTTTGGCCCCAGCATTTT; CDR3: CASSIDHTGGLWPQHF
V: TRBV23-1; size: NA; D: NA; J: TRBJ1-5; DNA: TGCGCCAGCAGTCAATTATGGGGCAGCAATCAGCCCCAGCATTTT; CDR3: CASSQLWGSNQPQHF
V: TRBV19; size: NA; D: TRBD1; J: TRBJ2-1; DNA: TGTGCCAGTAGTACCGCCGGGACAGGGCCCAATGAGCAGTTCTTC; CDR3: CASSTAGTGPNEQFF
V: TRBV5-6; size: NA; D: NA; J: TRBJ2-7; DNA: TGTGCCAGCAGCTCTAGGTCAGTCCACGAGCAGTACTTC; CDR3: CASSSRSVHEQYF
V: TRBV30; size: NA; D: NA; J: TRBJ2-5; DNA: TGTGCCTGGAGTGTGGGAGGGGGAGGAAAGACCCAGTACTTC; CDR3: CAWSVGGGGKTQYF
V: TRBV20-1; size: NA; D: NA; J: TRBJ1-2; DNA: TGCAGTGCTAGTAAAGGGGGGGCAGCTAACTATGGCTACACCTTC; CDR3: CSASKGGAANYGYTF
V: TRBV5-8; size: NA; D: TRBD1; J: TRBJ2-7; DNA: TGTGCCAGCAGCTTGCGTGGACAGGGAAGATCCGAGCAGTACTTC; CDR3: CASSLRGQGRSEQYF
V: TRBV2; size: NA; D: NA; J: TRBJ1-2; DNA: TGTGCCAGCACCGCGGTGGAGTCCGGCTACACCTTC; CDR3: CASTAVESGYTF
V: TRBV2; size: NA; D: NA; J: TRBJ2-1; DNA: TGTGCCAGCGCGTGGGGGGAGGAGTACAATGAGCAGTTCTTC; CDR3: CASAWGEEYNEQFF
V: TRBV11-3; size: few; D: TRBD1; J: TRBJ2-7; DNA: TGTGCCAGCAGCTCGACAGGGATCGAATACGAGCAGTACTTC; CDR3: CASSSTGIEYEQYF
V: TRBV2; size: NA; D: NA; J: TRBJ2-4; DNA: TGTGCCAGCAGTGAGTCGCTAGGCGACATTCAGTACTTC; CDR3: CASSESLGDIQYF
V: TRBV5-4; size: NA; D: TRBD2; J: TRBJ2-1; DNA: TGTGCCAGCAGCTTGGAGACTAGCGGAAACAATGAGCAGTTCTTC; CDR3: CASSLETSGNNEQFF
V: TRBV18; size: NA; D: NA; J: TRBJ2-7; DNA: TGTGCCAGCTCACCAGCGAGACAGTACTACGAGCAGTACTTC; CDR3: CASSPARQYYEQYF
V: TRBV6-1; size: NA; D: TRBD2; J: TRBJ2-5; DNA: TGTGCCAGCGGGCGAGCGGGAGGTCGAGAGACCCAGTACTTC; CDR3: CASGRAGGRETQYF
V: TRBV5-6; size: few; D: TRBD1; J: TRBJ1-2; DNA: TGTGCCAGCAGCTTGGTTCAGGGGGCTGGCTACACCTTC; CDR3: CASSLVQGAGYTF
V: TRBV5-1; size: NA; D: NA; J: TRBJ1-1; DNA: TGCGCCAGCTCTTTAGGGGTTACCGCTGAAGCTTTCTTT; CDR3: CASSLGVTAEAFF
V: TRBV5-1; size: NA; D: TRBD2; J: TRBJ2-2; DNA: TGCGCCAGCAGCCTCGGGACTAGCGGGACCCGGGCCGGGGAGCTGTTTTTT; CDR3: CASSLGTSGTRAGELFF
V: TRBV29-1; size: NA; D: TRBD1; J: TRBJ1-2; DNA: TGCAGCGTCATCAAAATCGAACCCGGACAGGGGGCATGGGGCTACACCTTC; CDR3: CSVIKIEPGQGAWGYTF
V: TRBV19; size: NA; D: NA; J: TRBJ2-1; DNA: TGTGCCAGTAGTATTACGGGGGGCTGGAATGAGCAGTTCTTC; CDR3: CASSITGGWNEQFF
V: TRBV15; size: NA; D: NA; J: TRBJ1-5; DNA: TGTGCCACCAGGATACACACAGGCGATAGCAATCAGCCCCAGCATTTT; CDR3: CATRIHTGDSNQPQHF
V: TRBV24-1; size: few; D: TRBD1; J: TRBJ2-3; DNA: TGTGCCACCAGTGATTTGTACCCGGACAGGGGCGTTACAGATACGCAGTATTTT; CDR3: CATSDLYPDRGVTDTQYF
V: TRBV28; size: NA; D: NA; J: TRBJ1-2; DNA: TGTGCCAGCAGTTTACGGGAGATGGGTTATGGCTACACCTTC; CDR3: CASSLREMGYGYTF
V: TRBV9; size: NA; D: NA; J: TRBJ2-5; DNA: TGTGCCAGCAACCGAATGGACAGCCCCGGGGAGACCCAGTACTTC; CDR3: CASNRMDSPGETQYF
V: TRBV13; size: NA; D: NA; J: TRBJ2-7; DNA: TGTGCCAGCAGCCGACAGAGCTCCTACGAGCAGTACTTC; CDR3: CASSRQSSYEQYF
V: TRBV28; size: NA; D: TRBD2; J: TRBJ2-7; DNA: TGTGCCAGCAGTCCTGGGGGGACTAGGGCCTACGAGCAGTACTTC; CDR3: CASSPGGTRAYEQYF
V: TRBV25-1; size: NA; D: NA; J: TRBJ1-2; DNA: TGTGCCAGCAGTGAATCAACAGGAACTAACTATGGCTACACCTTC; CDR3: CASSESTGTNYGYTF
V: TRBV9; size: NA; D: NA; J: TRBJ1-6; DNA: TGTGCCAGCAGCGCTAACTTGGTATCCCTCCACTTT; CDR3: CASSANLVSLHF
V: TRBV11-2; size: few; D: NA; J: TRBJ2-6; DNA: TGTGCCAGCAGCCCGAGTTCCCTATCTGGGGCCAACGTCCTGACTTTC; CDR3: CASSPSSLSGANVLTF
V: TRBV6-5; size: few; D: TRBD1; J: TRBJ1-5; DNA: TGTGCCAGCAGTAAGGACGACAGGGTCAGCCAGCCCCAGCATTTT; CDR3: CASSKDDRVSQPQHF
V: TRBV19; size: NA; D: NA; J: TRBJ2-1; DNA: TGTGCCAGTAGCCTCGGGGGACCCTCCTACAATGAGCAGTTCTTC; CDR3: CASSLGGPSYNEQFF
V: TRBV11-3; size: few; D: NA; J: TRBJ2-3; DNA: TGTGCCAGCGGTACAGGGGATACGCAGTATTTT; CDR3: CASGTGDTQYF
V: TRBV28; size: NA; D: NA; J: TRBJ1-5; DNA: TGTGCCAGCAGTTCCGCGGGGGGGGGAACTAATCAGCCCCAGCATTTT; CDR3: CASSSAGGGTNQPQHF
V: TRBV18; size: NA; D: NA; J: TRBJ2-5; DNA: TGTGCCAGCTCACCTAGCTCGTACCAAGAGACCCAGTACTTC; CDR3: CASSPSSYQETQYF
V: TRBV18; size: NA; D: TRBD1; J: TRBJ2-5; DNA: TGTGCCAGCTCCCCCGGGACAGGGGGCCGGGAGACCCAGTACTTC; CDR3: CASSPGTGGRETQYF